Detailed here is one T cell receptor beta chain. This sample is drawn from a study of PD-1 blockade in mismatch repair-deficient tumors. The V end lost 6 bases, the J end lost 3 bases, and 15 bases lay between the germline ends. The CDR3 contains 14 residues. Germline-derived CDR1 and CDR2 are SQVTM and ANQGSEA. Clones were read by immunoSEQ multiplex PCR, and TCRdb kept only the in-frame ones, dropping some. The repertoire includes roughly 70,000 clones, almost 80% of them detected once, and roughly 6% sits in the top ten. All patients were mismatch repair deficient, assessed by either PCR or immunohistochemistry.

This sequence was found in an adult with mismatch repair-deficient cancer. The sequenced sample was peripheral blood, obtained 2 weeks after starting pembrolizumab. This chain connects TRBV29-1 to TRBJ2-1, with a possible D match to TRBD2 (7 bases). This CDR3 is CSVGGGSGYNEQFF. The CDR3 nucleotides are TGCAGCGTGGGGGGCGGGAGTGGCTACAATGAGCAGTTCTTC.